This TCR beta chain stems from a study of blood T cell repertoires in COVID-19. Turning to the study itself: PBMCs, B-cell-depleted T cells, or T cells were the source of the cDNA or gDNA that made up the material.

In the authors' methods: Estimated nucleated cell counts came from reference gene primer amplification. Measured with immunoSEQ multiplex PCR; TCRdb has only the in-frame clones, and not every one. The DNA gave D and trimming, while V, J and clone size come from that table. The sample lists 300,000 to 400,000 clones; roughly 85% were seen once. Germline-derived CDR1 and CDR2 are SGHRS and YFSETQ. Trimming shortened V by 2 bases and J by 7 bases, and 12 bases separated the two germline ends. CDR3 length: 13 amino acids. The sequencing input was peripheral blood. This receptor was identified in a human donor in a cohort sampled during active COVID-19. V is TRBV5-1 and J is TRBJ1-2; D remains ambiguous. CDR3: CASSFNGESGYTF. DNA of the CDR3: TGCGCCAGCAGCTTCAACGGGGAGAGTGGCTACACCTTC.